The source of this TCR beta chain is a study of T cells after yellow fever vaccination. General observations from the study: Reappearing after the booster were most of the clones from primary vaccination (around 96% CD4, 88% CD8).

Making TCR cDNA involved 5'RACE template switching, which added UMIs and a universal primer site. Via MiXCR, TCRdb re-called the 5' RACE reads, giving one row per CDR3 protein. The repertoire holds 450,000 to 550,000 distinct CDR3 sequences, with about a fifth as singletons. Of note for this clonotype: Its antigen remains unknown.

CDR3 length: 15 amino acids. From germline, CDR1 is SGDLS and CDR2 YYNGEE. V lost 0 bases and J lost 2, with 8 bases in between. The clonotype comes from a man in his late teens or twenties who received the YFV17D yellow fever vaccine. The sequenced sample was PBMCs, obtained approximately 22 days after the first yellow fever vaccination. This chain joins TRBV9 and TRBJ2-2; D is ambiguous. CDR3 sequence: CASSVDSSNTGELFF. The CDR3, as DNA: TGTGCCAGCAGCGTAGATAGTAGTAACACCGGGGAGCTGTTTTTT.